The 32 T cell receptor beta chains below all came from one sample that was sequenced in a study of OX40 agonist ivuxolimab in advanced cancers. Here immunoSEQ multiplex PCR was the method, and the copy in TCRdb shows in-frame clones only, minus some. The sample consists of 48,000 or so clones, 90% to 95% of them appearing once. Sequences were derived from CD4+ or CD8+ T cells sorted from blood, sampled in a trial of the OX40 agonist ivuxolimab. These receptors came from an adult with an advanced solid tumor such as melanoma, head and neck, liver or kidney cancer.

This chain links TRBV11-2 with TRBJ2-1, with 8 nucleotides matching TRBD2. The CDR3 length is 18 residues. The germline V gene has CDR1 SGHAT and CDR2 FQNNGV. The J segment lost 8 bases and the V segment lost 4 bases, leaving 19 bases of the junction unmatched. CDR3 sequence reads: CASSSWGGSGGPGDEQFF. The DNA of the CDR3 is TGTGCCAGCAGCTCATGGGGGGGCTCGGGAGGGCCCGGGGATGAGCAGTTCTTC. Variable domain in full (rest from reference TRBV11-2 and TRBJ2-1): EAGVAQSPRYKIIEKRQSVAFWCNPISGHATLYWYQQILGQGPKLLIQFQNNGVVDDSQLPKDRFSAERLKGVDSTLKIQPAKLEDSAVYLCASSSWGGSGGPGDEQFFGPGTRLTVL.

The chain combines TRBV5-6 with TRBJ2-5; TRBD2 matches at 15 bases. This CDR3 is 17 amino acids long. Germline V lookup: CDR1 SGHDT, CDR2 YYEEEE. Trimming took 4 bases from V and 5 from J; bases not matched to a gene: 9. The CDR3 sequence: CASSGVGTSGRRETQYF. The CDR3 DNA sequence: TGTGCCAGCAGCGGGGTAGGGACTAGCGGGAGGAGGGAGACCCAGTACTTC.

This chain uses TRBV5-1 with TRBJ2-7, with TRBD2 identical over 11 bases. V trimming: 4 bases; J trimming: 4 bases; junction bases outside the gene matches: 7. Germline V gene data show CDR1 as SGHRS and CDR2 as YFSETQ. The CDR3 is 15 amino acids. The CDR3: CASSEPGLAEYEQYF. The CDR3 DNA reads TGCGCCAGCAGCGAACCGGGACTAGCGGAATACGAGCAGTACTTC.

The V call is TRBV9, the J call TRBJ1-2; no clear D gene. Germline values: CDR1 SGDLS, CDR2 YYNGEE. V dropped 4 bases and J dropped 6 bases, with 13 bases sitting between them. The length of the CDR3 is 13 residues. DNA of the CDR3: TGTGCCAGCAGCTTCACAGAGACGGATGGCTACACCTTC. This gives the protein CASSFTETDGYTF.

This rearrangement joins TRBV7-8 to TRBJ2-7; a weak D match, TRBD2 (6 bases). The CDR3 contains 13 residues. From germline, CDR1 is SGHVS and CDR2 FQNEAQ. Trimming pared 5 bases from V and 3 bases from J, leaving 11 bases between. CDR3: CASSAWGLYEQYF. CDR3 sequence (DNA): TGTGCCAGCAGCGCCTGGGGACTCTACGAGCAGTACTTC.

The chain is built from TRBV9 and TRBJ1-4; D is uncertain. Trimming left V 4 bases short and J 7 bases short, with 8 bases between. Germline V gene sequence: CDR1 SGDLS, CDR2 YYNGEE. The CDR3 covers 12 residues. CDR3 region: CASSSNGEKLFF. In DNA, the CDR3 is TGTGCCAGCAGCAGTAACGGTGAAAAACTGTTTTTT.

CDR3 residues: CAWSVGTVNQPQHF. The CDR3 DNA reads as TGTGCCTGGAGTGTTGGAACAGTTAATCAGCCCCAGCATTTT. V gene TRBV30 combines with J gene TRBJ1-5; D unresolved. The V end was cut by 0 bases, the J end by 4 bases, with 10 bases between. Germline lookup yields CDR1 GTSNPN and CDR2 SVGIG (reference sequence). The CDR3 consists of 14 residues.

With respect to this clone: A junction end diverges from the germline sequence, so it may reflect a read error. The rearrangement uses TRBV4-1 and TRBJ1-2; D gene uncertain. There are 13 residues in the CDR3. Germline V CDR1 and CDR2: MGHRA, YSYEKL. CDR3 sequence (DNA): TGCGCCAGCAGCCAAGCGGGTGATTCGCGTGTATACTTC. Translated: CASSQAGDSRVYF.

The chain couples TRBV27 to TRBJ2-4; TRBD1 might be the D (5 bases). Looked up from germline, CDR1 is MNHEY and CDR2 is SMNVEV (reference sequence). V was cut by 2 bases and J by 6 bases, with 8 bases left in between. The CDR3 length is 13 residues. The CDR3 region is CASSLDSLNIQYF. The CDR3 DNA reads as TGTGCCAGCAGTTTAGACAGTTTAAACATTCAGTACTTC.

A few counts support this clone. CDR3 coding DNA: TGTGCCAGCAGCCTTAATCCGGCCACAAGCTCCTACGAGCAGTACTTC. It codes for CASSLNPATSSYEQYF. V usage is TRBV9 and J usage is TRBJ2-7; D unresolved. CDR1 SGDLS and CDR2 YYNGEE come from the germline V gene. V gave up 4 bases and J gave up 0 bases, with 17 bases separating them. CDR3 length: 16 amino acids. The full variable domain, in which reference TRBV9 and TRBJ2-7 provide the parts outside the CDR3, is DSGVTQTPKHLITATGQRVTLRCSPRSGDLSVYWYQQSLDQGLQFLIQYYNGEERAKGNILERFSAQQFPDLHSELNLSSLELGDSALYFCASSLNPATSSYEQYFGPGTRLTVT.

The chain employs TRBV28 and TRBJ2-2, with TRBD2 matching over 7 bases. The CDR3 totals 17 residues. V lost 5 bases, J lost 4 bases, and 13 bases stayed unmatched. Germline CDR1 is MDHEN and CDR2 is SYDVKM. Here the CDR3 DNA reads TGTGCCAGCAGTCCAATTAGACTAGCAAAGCCCACCGGGGAGCTGTTTTTT. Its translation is CASSPIRLAKPTGELFF.

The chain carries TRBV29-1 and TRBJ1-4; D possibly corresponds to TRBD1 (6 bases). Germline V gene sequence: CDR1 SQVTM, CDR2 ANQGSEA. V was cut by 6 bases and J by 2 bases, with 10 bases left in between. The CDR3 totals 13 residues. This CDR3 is CSVCRGTNEKLFF. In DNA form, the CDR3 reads TGCAGCGTGTGTAGGGGGACTAATGAAAAACTGTTTTTT.

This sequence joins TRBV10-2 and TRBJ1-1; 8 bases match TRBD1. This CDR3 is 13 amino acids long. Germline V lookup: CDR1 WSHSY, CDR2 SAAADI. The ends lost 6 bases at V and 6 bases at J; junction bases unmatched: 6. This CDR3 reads CASSPGTGSEAFF. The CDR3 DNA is TGCGCCAGCAGCCCCGGGACAGGCTCTGAAGCTTTCTTT.

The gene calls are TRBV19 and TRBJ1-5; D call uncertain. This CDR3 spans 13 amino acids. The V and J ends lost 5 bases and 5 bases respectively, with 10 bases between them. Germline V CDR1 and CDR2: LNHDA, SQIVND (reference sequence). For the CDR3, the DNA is TGTGCCAGTAGTGGTCACCTTTATCAGCCCCAGCATTTT. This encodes CASSGHLYQPQHF.

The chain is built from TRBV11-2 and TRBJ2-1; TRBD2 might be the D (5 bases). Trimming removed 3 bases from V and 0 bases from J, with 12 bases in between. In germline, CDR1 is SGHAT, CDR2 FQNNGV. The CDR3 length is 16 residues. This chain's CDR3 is CASSFRADPSYNEQFF. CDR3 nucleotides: TGTGCCAGCAGCTTCCGAGCGGACCCCTCCTACAATGAGCAGTTCTTC.

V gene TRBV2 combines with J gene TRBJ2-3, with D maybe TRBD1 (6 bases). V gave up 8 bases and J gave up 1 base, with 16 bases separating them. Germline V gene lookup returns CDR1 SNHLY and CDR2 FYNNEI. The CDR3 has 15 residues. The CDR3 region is CASRAPAGGTDTQYF. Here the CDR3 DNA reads TGTGCCAGCCGTGCTCCGGCAGGGGGCACAGATACGCAGTATTTT.

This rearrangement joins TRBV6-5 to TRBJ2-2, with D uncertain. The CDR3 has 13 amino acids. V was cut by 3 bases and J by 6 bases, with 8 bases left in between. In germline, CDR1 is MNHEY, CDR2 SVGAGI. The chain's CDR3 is CASSYEGSGELFF. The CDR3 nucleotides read TGTGCCAGCAGTTATGAAGGGTCCGGGGAGCTGTTTTTT.

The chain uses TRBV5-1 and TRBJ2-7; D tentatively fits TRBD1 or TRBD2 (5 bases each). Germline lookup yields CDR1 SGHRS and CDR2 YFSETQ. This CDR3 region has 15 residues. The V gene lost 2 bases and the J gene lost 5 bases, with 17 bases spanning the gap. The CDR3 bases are TGCGCCAGCAGCTTATTGGGACGGGGTTTAGACGAGCAGTACTTC. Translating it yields CASSLLGRGLDEQYF.

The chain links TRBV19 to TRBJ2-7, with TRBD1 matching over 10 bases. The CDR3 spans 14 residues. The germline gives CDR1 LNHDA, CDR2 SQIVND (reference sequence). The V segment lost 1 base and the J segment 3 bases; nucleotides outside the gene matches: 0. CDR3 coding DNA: TGTGCCAGTAGTATAGGGACAGGGGGCTACGAGCAGTACTTC. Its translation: CASSIGTGGYEQYF.

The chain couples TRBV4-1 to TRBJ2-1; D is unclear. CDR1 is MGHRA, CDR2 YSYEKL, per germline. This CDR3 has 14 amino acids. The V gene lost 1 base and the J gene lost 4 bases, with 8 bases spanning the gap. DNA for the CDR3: TGCGCCAGCAGCCAAGTGAACCCGTACAATGAGCAGTTCTTC. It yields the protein CASSQVNPYNEQFF.

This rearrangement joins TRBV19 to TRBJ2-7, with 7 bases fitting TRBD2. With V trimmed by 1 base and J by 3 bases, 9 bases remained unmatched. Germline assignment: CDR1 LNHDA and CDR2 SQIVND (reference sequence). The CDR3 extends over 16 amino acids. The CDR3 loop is CASSIGSGLAVYEQYF. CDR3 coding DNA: TGTGCCAGTAGTATAGGATCAGGGCTAGCGGTCTACGAGCAGTACTTC.

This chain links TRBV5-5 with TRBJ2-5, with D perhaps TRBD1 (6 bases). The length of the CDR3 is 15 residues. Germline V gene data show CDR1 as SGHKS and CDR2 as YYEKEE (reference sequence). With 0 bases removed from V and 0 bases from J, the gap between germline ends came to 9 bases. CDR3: CASSLGTVYQETQYF. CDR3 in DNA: TGTGCCAGCAGCTTGGGGACAGTCTACCAAGAGACCCAGTACTTC.

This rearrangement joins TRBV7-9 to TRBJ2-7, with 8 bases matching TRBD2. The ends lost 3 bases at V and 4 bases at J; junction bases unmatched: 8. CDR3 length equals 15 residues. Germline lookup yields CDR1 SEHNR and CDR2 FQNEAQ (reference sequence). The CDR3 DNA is TGTGCCAGCAGCTTGAGGGGGACTAGTGATTACGAGCAGTACTTC. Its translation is CASSLRGTSDYEQYF.

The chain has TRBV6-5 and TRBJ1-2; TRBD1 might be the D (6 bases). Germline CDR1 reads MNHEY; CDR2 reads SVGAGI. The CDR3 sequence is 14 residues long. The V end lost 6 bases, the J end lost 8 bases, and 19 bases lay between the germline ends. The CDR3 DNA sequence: TGTGCCAGCAGCCTCCAGGGCAGGGGAGGGGGCTACACCTTC. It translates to CASSLQGRGGGYTF.

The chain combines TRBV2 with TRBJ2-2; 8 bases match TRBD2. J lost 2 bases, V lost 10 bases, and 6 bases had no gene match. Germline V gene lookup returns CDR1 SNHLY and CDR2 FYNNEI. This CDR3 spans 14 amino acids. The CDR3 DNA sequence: TGTGCCAAGAGGACTAGCCAAAACACCGGGGAGCTGTTTTTT. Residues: CAKRTSQNTGELFF.

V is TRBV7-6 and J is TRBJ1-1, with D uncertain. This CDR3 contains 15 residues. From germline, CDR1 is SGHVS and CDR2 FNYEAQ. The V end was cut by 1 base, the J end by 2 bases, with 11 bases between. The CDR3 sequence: CASSLGGKRNTEAFF. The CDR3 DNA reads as TGTGCCAGCAGCTTAGGAGGGAAACGTAACACTGAAGCTTTCTTT.

This CDR3 is CASSPAGGNYEQYF. The DNA for the CDR3 is TGCGCCAGCAGCCCCGCGGGGGGAAACTACGAGCAGTACTTC. The chain couples TRBV5-1 to TRBJ2-7, with 8 positions matching TRBD2. Per the germline V gene, CDR1 is SGHRS and CDR2 is YFSETQ. V shed 4 bases, J shed 3 bases, and the junction held 6 bases outside the gene matches. The CDR3 totals 14 residues.

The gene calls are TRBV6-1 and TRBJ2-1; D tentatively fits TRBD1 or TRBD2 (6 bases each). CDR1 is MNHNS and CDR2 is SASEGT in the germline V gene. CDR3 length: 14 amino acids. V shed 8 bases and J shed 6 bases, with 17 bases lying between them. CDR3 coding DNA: TGTGCCAGCGGGATAACGGGGGCGGGCAATGAGCAGTTCTTC. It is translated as CASGITGAGNEQFF.

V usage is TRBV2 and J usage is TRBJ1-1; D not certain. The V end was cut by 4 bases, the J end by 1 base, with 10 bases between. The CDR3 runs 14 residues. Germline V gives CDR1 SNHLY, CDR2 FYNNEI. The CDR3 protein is CASSGRSPNTEAFF. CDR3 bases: TGTGCCAGCAGTGGACGAAGCCCGAACACTGAAGCTTTCTTT.

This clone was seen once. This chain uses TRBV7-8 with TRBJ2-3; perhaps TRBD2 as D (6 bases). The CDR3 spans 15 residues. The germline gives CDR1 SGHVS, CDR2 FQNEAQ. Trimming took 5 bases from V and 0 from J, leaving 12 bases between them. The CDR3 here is CASSPQRVSTDTQYF. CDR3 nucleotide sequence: TGTGCCAGCAGCCCTCAGCGGGTTAGCACAGATACGCAGTATTTT. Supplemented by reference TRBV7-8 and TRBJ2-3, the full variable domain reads GAGVSQSPRYKVAKRGQDVALRCDPISGHVSLFWYQQALGQGPEFLTYFQNEAQLDKSGLPSDRFFAERPEGSVSTLKIQRTQQEDSAVYLCASSPQRVSTDTQYFGPGTRLTVL.

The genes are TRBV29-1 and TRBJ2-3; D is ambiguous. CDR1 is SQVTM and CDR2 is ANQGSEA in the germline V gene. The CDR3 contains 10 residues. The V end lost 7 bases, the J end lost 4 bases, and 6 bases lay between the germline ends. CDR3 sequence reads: CSACSDTQYF. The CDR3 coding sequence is TGCAGCGCATGCTCAGATACGCAGTATTTT.

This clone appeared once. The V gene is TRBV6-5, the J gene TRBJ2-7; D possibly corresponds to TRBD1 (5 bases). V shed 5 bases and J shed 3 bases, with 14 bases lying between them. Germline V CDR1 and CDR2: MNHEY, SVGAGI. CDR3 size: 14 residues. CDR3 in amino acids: CASSESWTHYEQYF. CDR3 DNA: TGTGCCAGCAGTGAATCCTGGACACACTACGAGCAGTACTTC.